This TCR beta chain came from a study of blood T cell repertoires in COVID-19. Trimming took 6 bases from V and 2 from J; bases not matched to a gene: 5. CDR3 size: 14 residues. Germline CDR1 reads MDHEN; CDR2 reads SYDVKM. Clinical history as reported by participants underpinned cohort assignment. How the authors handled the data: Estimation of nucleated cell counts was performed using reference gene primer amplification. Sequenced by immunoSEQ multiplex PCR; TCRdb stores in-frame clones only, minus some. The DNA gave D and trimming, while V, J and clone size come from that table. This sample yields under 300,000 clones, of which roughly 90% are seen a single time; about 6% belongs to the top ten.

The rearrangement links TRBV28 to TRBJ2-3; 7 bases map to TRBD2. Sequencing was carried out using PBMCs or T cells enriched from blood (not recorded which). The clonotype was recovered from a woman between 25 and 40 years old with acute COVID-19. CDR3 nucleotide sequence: TGTGCCAGCAGCAGGTGGGACTACACAGATACGCAGTATTTT. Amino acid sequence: CASSRWDYTDTQYF.